These 5 T cell receptor beta chains were all obtained from the same sample, sequenced in a study of PD-1 blockade in classical Hodgkin lymphoma. TCRdb keeps only in-frame clones here, not all; method: immunoSEQ multiplex PCR. Of some 31,000 clones detected, around 70% appear once; the ten largest clones hold over 12%. Every one of the patients relapsed after autologous stem cell transplantation (brentuximab vedotin exposure was variable). Sequences were derived from peripheral blood mononuclear cells (PBMCs), sampled before the second cycle of nivolumab. The receptors come from a human donor with classical Hodgkin lymphoma.

The genes are TRBV30 and TRBJ1-2; no clear D gene. CDR1 and CDR2 (germline): GTSNPN, SVGIG (reference sequence). V was clipped by 2 bases and J by 9 bases, with 7 bases between them. The CDR3 has 10 residues. In DNA form, the CDR3 reads TGTGCCTGGAGTACCCTAAGCTACACCTTC. Protein: CAWSTLSYTF.

J is TRBJ1-1 and V is TRBV20-1, with 7 positions matching TRBD1. After removal of 2 bases from V and 8 bases from J, the junction contained 2 bases not matched to a gene. The length of the CDR3 is 11 residues. CDR1 is DFQATT, CDR2 SNEGSKA, per germline (reference sequence). The CDR3 is CSARYRGEAFF. The CDR3 bases are TGCAGTGCTAGATACAGGGGAGAAGCTTTCTTT.

The chain recombines TRBV5-1 with TRBJ2-7; TRBD1 or TRBD2 may be the D gene (6 bases each). This CDR3 comprises 17 residues. Germline CDR1 reads SGHRS; CDR2 reads YFSETQ. Trimming removed 2 bases at V and 4 bases at J, with 22 bases between. CDR3: CASSFGRRGAGLYEQYF. As DNA, the CDR3 is TGCGCCAGCAGCTTTGGGAGGAGGGGGGCCGGTTTGTACGAGCAGTACTTC.

This clone appeared a few times. The rearrangement joins TRBV5-1 to TRBJ1-1, with D perhaps matching TRBD1 (6 bases). Trimming stripped 1 base from V and 6 bases from J, with 13 bases between. This CDR3 region has 14 residues. CDR1 SGHRS and CDR2 YFSETQ come from the germline V gene. The CDR3 here is CASSLLKEGAEAFF. CDR3 nucleotide sequence: TGCGCCAGCAGCTTGTTAAAGGAGGGGGCTGAAGCTTTCTTT. The entire variable domain, with the rest obtained from reference TRBV5-1 and TRBJ1-1, is as follows: KAGVTQTPRYLIKTRGQQVTLSCSPISGHRSVSWYQQTPGQGLQFLFEYFSETQRNKGNFPGRFSGRQFSNSRSEMNVSTLELGDSALYLCASSLLKEGAEAFFGQGTRLTVV.

This chain links TRBV19 with TRBJ1-2; possibly TRBD1 for D (5 bases). The CDR3 loop spans 13 amino acids. Germline V gene lookup returns CDR1 LNHDA and CDR2 SQIVND (reference sequence). The V end was cut by 4 bases, the J end by 7 bases, with 13 bases between. DNA for the CDR3: TGTGCCAGTAGTACCTCAGGGTATAGTGGCTACACCTTC. Residues: CASSTSGYSGYTF.